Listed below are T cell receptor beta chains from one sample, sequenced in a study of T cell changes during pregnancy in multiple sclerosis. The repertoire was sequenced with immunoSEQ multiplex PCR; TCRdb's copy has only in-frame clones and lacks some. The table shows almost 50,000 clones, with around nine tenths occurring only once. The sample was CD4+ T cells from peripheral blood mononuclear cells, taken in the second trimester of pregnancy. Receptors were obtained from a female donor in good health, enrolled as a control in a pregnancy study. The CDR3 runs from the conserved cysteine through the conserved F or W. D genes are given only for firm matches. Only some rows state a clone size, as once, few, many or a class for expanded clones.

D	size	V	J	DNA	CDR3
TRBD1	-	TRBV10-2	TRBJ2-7	TGCGCCAGCAGTGACGGGACAGGGCGCTACGAGCAGTACTTC	CASSDGTGRYEQYF
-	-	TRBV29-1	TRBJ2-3	TGCAGCGCCCCCTTGGAGTCAGATACGCAGTATTTT	CSAPLESDTQYF
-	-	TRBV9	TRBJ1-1	TGTGCCAGCAGCGTAAACAGGGTGAACACTGAAGCTTTCTTT	CASSVNRVNTEAFF
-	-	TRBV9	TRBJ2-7	TGTGCCAGCAGCGTAGACGGCAGGTCCCTTTCCTACGAGCAGTACTTC	CASSVDGRSLSYEQYF
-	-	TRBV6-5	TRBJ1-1	TGTGCCAGCGTCAAATCGGACAGCGAAGCTTTCTTT	CASVKSDSEAFF
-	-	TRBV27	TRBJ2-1	TGTGCCAGCAGTTTATCGTTGAGTAGATACAATGAGCAGTTCTTC	CASSLSLSRYNEQFF
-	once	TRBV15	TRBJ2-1	TGTGCCACCAGCAGAGATAGTAACAGGCATGAGCAGTTCTTC	CATSRDSNRHEQFF
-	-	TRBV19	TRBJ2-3	TGTGCCAGTAGTGGTAGCGGAGGACGCACAGATACGCAGTATTTT	CASSGSGGRTDTQYF
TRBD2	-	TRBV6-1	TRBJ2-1	TGTGCCAGCAGAACGGGACTAGCGGGGCAGAATGAGCAGTTCTTC	CASRTGLAGQNEQFF
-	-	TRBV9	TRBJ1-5	TGTGCCAGCAGCGTAGGCGGATACAATCAGCCCCAGCATTTT	CASSVGGYNQPQHF
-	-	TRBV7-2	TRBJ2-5	TGTGCCAGCAGCTTAGCGGGGGGTGGCGGCAGCCTTCAAGAGACCCAGTACTTC	CASSLAGGGGSLQETQYF
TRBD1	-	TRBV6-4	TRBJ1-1	TGTGCCAGCAGTGGACAGGGTGAGGGAAGGGCTTTCTTT	CASSGQGEGRAFF
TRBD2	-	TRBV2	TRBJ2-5	TGTGCCAGCAGTAACCTCCCCGGGGGGACCCTTCGCGAGACCCAGTACTTC	CASSNLPGGTLRETQYF
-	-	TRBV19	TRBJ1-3	TGTGCCAGTAGTCGCAGGGAGGGTAATCTATTCGGAAACACCATATATTTT	CASSRREGNLFGNTIYF
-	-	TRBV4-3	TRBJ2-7	TGCGCCAGCAGCCGAGATAGGGGGTTTGGGACCTACGAGCAGTACTTC	CASSRDRGFGTYEQYF
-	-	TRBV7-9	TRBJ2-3	TGTGCCAGCAGCGGTGGGGGAAGAGGAGGGGTGACAGATACGCAGTATTTT	CASSGGGRGGVTDTQYF
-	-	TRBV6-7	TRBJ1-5	TGTGCCAGCAGTTACTCCTATCCCAACTATAGCAATCAGCCCCAGCATTTT	CASSYSYPNYSNQPQHF
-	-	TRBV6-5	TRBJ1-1	TGTGCCAGCATTCGGGAGGGGCAGCGCACTGAAGCTTTCTTT	CASIREGQRTEAFF
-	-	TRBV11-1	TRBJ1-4	TGTGCCAGCACCATAGAGGGTCTGGGGGCAAGGTATGAAAAACTGTTTTTT	CASTIEGLGARYEKLFF
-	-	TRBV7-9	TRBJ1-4	TGTGCCAGCAGCTTTGGGCAGGGAAATGAAAAACTGTTTTTT	CASSFGQGNEKLFF
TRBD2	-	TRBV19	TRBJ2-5	TGTGCCAGTAGTACCCCCGGACTAGCGGATCAAGAGACCCAGTACTTC	CASSTPGLADQETQYF
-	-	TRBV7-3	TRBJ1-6	TGTGCCAGCAGCTTAACGCAGCGGAATTCACCCCTCCACTTT	CASSLTQRNSPLHF
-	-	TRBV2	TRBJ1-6	TGTGCCAGCAATACCAAGGGGGATGGGAATTCACCCCTCCACTTT	CASNTKGDGNSPLHF
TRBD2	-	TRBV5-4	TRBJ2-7	TGTGCCAGCAGCGCTAGCGGAGGTGCCTACGAGCAGTACTTC	CASSASGGAYEQYF
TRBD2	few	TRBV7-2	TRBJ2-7	TGTGCCAGCAGCCCCCCCAGCCTAGCGGATTACGAGCAGTACTTC	CASSPPSLADYEQYF
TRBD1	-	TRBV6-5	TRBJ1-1	TGTGCCAGCAGTTACTCGGGCACAGGGGTGGGCACTGAAGCTTTCTTT	CASSYSGTGVGTEAFF
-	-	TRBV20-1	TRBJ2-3	TGCAGTGCTAGGCAGGATACGCAGTATTTT	CSARQDTQYF
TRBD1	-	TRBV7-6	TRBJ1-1	TGTGCCAGCAGCCTAACAAGTTTAGCGACTGGGACAGGGACAGCTTTCTTT	CASSLTSLATGTGTAFF
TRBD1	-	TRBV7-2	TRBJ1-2	TGTGCCAGCAGCTTGGGGCAGGGGGGATATGGCTACACCTTC	CASSLGQGGYGYTF
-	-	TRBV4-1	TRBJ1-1	TGCGCCAGCAGCCAAGGACGGTGGGCGATGAACACTGAAGCTTTCTTT	CASSQGRWAMNTEAFF
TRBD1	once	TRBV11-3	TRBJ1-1	TGTGCCAGCAGCTTAACGACAGGGTTCACTGAAGCTTTCTTT	CASSLTTGFTEAFF
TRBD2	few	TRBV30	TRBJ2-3	TGTGCCTGGAGTGTAGGGTTGGCGGGGGGGGGAGATACGCAGTATTTT	CAWSVGLAGGGDTQYF
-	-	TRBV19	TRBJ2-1	TGTGCCAGCCAGTCAGGGAGGTTAAACAATGAGCAGTTCTTC	CASQSGRLNNEQFF
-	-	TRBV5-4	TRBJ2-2	TGTGCCAGCAGCTTGGATCGCGGGGAGCTGTTTTTT	CASSLDRGELFF
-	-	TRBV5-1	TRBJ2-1	TGCGCCAGCAGCTCCCAGTACAATGAGCAGTTCTTC	CASSSQYNEQFF
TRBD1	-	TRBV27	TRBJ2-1	TGTGCCAGCAGTACCCGGGACAGGCCCTACAATGAGCAGTTCTTC	CASSTRDRPYNEQFF
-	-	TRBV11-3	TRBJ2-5	TGTGCCAGCAGCTTTGGGCGGGCGGGCCAAGAGACCCAGTACTTC	CASSFGRAGQETQYF
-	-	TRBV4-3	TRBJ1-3	TGCGCCAGCAGCCGGGACTACTCCAACGGAAACACCATATATTTT	CASSRDYSNGNTIYF
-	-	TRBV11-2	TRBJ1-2	TGTGCCAGCAGCTCCCTCTGGGGAGACTATGGCTACACCTTC	CASSSLWGDYGYTF
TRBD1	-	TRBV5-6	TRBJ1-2	TGTGCCAGCAATTTTAACAGGGGGTTGTATGGCTACACCTTC	CASNFNRGLYGYTF
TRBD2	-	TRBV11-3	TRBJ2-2	TGTGCCAGCAGCTTAGGCGGGGGAGAGTCCGGGGAGCTGTTTTTT	CASSLGGGESGELFF